The next 28 T cell receptor beta chains were all read from a single sample in a study of T cells in localized non-small cell lung cancer. The data were produced by immunoSEQ multiplex PCR, yet TCRdb's version contains in-frame clones alone and is incomplete. The table has 20,000 to 25,000 clones, more than 85% seen once. Sequences were derived from peripheral blood, sampled before any cancer treatment. These receptors all come from a man aged 40-75 years with stage III squamous cell lung carcinoma.

The chain joins TRBV27 to TRBJ2-7; D remains unclear. CDR1 is MNHEY, CDR2 SMNVEV, per germline (reference sequence). This CDR3 has 12 amino acids. V dropped 8 bases and J dropped 4 bases, with 12 bases sitting between them. The CDR3 DNA reads as TGTGCCAGCTTAAAGGTCAGTTACGAGCAGTACTTC. Protein product: CASLKVSYEQYF.

The chain employs TRBV6-1 and TRBJ2-7, with D perhaps TRBD2 (5 bases). Looked up from germline, CDR1 is MNHNS and CDR2 is SASEGT. V lost 4 bases and J lost 5, with 18 bases in between. The CDR3 is made up of 15 amino acids. The CDR3 here is CASSGRKDRRNEQYF. The CDR3 nucleotides are TGTGCCAGCAGTGGGAGGAAAGATCGGAGGAACGAGCAGTACTTC.

The CDR3 DNA reads TGTGCCAGCAGCCCACGGGGGGCCGGACAGGAGAAGAAGGCGCAGTATTTT. Translating gives CASSPRGAGQEKKAQYF. The chain is built from TRBV13 and TRBJ2-3, with D perhaps TRBD1 or TRBD2 (7 bases each). From germline, CDR1 is PRHDT and CDR2 FYEKMQ (reference sequence). The CDR3 is made up of 17 amino acids. Between the trimmed V and J ends, which lost 5 bases and 10 bases, there was a span of 28 bases.

The CDR3 here is CASSPWAGSEQYF. CDR3 bases: TGTGCCAGCAGCCCCTGGGCAGGGTCCGAGCAGTACTTC. This rearrangement joins TRBV28 to TRBJ2-7, with D maybe TRBD1 (5 bases). The V end lost 6 bases, the J end lost 6 bases, and 15 bases lay between the germline ends. CDR1 MDHEN and CDR2 SYDVKM come from the germline V gene. The length of the CDR3 is 13 residues.

The rearrangement joins TRBV19 to TRBJ1-2, with 7 bases fitting TRBD1. This CDR3 contains 12 residues. The germline V gene has CDR1 LNHDA and CDR2 SQIVND (reference sequence). The V segment lost 6 bases and the J segment 8 bases; nucleotides outside the gene matches: 6. As DNA, the CDR3 is TGTGCCAGTAGCCAGGGGGTGCGGGGCTACACCTTC. Its translation is CASSQGVRGYTF.

V gene TRBV6-1 combines with J gene TRBJ1-1, with D maybe TRBD1 (5 bases). The CDR3 extends over 18 amino acids. The V end lost 2 bases, the J end lost 0 bases, and 19 bases lay between the germline ends. Germline V gives CDR1 MNHNS, CDR2 SASEGT. CDR3 sequence reads: CASSEFRQSTLLNTEAFF. In DNA form, the CDR3 reads TGTGCCAGCAGTGAATTCCGACAGAGCACGTTATTGAACACTGAAGCTTTCTTT.

The chain combines TRBV30 with TRBJ2-3; 7 bases fit TRBD1. The V and J ends lost 0 bases and 6 bases, in that order; junction bases with no gene match: 6. This CDR3 is 14 amino acids long. Germline V lookup: CDR1 GTSNPN, CDR2 SVGIG (reference sequence). CDR3 in amino acids: CAWSVGPRGDTQYF. The CDR3 region has the DNA TGTGCCTGGAGTGTAGGGCCCAGGGGGGATACGCAGTATTTT.

This rearrangement joins TRBV21-1 to TRBJ2-7; the table calls TRBD1, which could not be checked here. TRBV21-1 is a documented pseudogene. This CDR3 is built from 15 residues. CDR3: CASSTGETADYEQYF. CDR3 DNA: TGTGCCAGCAGCACAGGGGAAACAGCGGACTACGAGCAGTACTTC.

The chain joins TRBV5-1 to TRBJ1-1, with D perhaps matching TRBD1 (6 bases). The CDR3 extends over 16 amino acids. CDR1 is SGHRS, CDR2 YFSETQ, per germline. V dropped 3 bases and J dropped 1 base, with 16 bases sitting between them. The CDR3: CASSSFTGHANTEAFF. The CDR3 DNA follows: TGCGCCAGCAGCTCATTTACGGGACACGCGAACACTGAAGCTTTCTTT. Full variable domain (remainder filled in from reference TRBV5-1 and TRBJ1-1): KAGVTQTPRYLIKTRGQQVTLSCSPISGHRSVSWYQQTPGQGLQFLFEYFSETQRNKGNFPGRFSGRQFSNSRSEMNVSTLELGDSALYLCASSSFTGHANTEAFFGQGTRLTVV.

This clone is a singleton in its sample. The chain combines TRBV28 with TRBJ2-1; D is unclear. The CDR3 consists of 13 residues. CDR1 and CDR2 (germline): MDHEN, SYDVKM. Trimming shortened V by 4 bases and J by 7 bases, and 11 bases separated the two germline ends. CDR3 nucleotide sequence: TGTGCCAGCAGTTCGACCCTGAAAAATGAGCAGTTCTTC. The encoded protein is CASSSTLKNEQFF. Full variable domain (remainder filled in from reference TRBV28 and TRBJ2-1): DVKVTQSSRYLVKRTGEKVFLECVQDMDHENMFWYRQDPGLGLRLIYFSYDVKMKEKGDIPEGYSVSREKKERFSLILESASTNQTSMYLCASSSTLKNEQFFGPGTRLTVL.

V and J are TRBV10-3 and TRBJ1-5, with a tentative D call TRBD1 (5 bases). Germline CDR1 reads ENHRY; CDR2 reads SYGVKD. The CDR3 runs 12 residues. V shed 11 bases and J shed 4 bases, with 12 bases lying between them. Here the CDR3 DNA reads TGTGCCGGGGGGGAGTTTAATCAGCCCCAGCATTTT. It translates to CAGGEFNQPQHF.

V and J are TRBV4-3 and TRBJ2-7; 10 bases fit TRBD1. The CDR3 is 15 amino acids. The germline V gene encodes CDR1 LGHNA and CDR2 YSLEER. The J segment lost 4 bases and the V segment lost 2 bases, leaving 5 bases of the junction unmatched. CDR3: CASSQRQGAAYEQYF. CDR3 bases: TGCGCCAGCAGCCAAAGACAGGGGGCGGCTTACGAGCAGTACTTC.

The J gene is TRBJ2-1, the V gene TRBV9; 12 bases map to TRBD2. With V trimmed by 0 bases and J by 5 bases, 9 bases remained unmatched. The V gene's germline CDR1 is SGDLS and CDR2 YYNGEE. The CDR3 consists of 18 residues. The CDR3, as DNA: TGTGCCAGCAGCGTAGGGTCTAGCGGGGGGGCCGGGGACAATGAGCAGTTCTTC. It specifies CASSVGSSGGAGDNEQFF.

Only one count was recorded for this clone. CDR3 sequence (DNA): TGTGCCAGCAGGGCAGGGGGACGCGGTGAAGCTTTCTTT. Translation gives CASRAGGRGEAFF. The chain joins TRBV28 to TRBJ1-1; TRBD1 aligns across 7 bases. CDR1 MDHEN and CDR2 SYDVKM come from the germline V gene. With 6 bases clipped from V and 7 bases from J, the junction kept 8 bases outside the gene matches. The CDR3 is made up of 13 amino acids.

The V call is TRBV15, the J call TRBJ2-5, with D unresolved. With 7 bases removed from V and 2 bases from J, the gap between germline ends came to 8 bases. The CDR3 totals 12 residues. Germline-derived CDR1 and CDR2 are LNHNV and YYDKDF (reference sequence). CDR3 loop: CATKTEQETQYF. The CDR3 nucleotides read TGTGCCACCAAGACGGAGCAAGAGACCCAGTACTTC.

The CDR3 DNA is TGTGCCAGCAGCTTACGGGATAATTCACCCCTCCACTTT. Protein product: CASSLRDNSPLHF. The chain carries TRBV11-2 and TRBJ1-6; D gene uncertain. From germline, CDR1 is SGHAT and CDR2 FQNNGV. The CDR3 contains 13 residues. The V and J ends lost 2 bases and 5 bases respectively, with 4 bases between them.

V gene TRBV28 combines with J gene TRBJ1-6; D is uncertain. V lost 2 bases to trimming and J lost 9 bases, with 8 bases between them. Germline V gene lookup returns CDR1 MDHEN and CDR2 SYDVKM. The CDR3 consists of 13 residues. CDR3 nucleotide sequence: TGTGCCAGCAGTTTAACAAGGGCTTCACCCCTCCACTTT. Translated, it gives CASSLTRASPLHF. Combining the CDR3 with reference TRBV28 and TRBJ1-6 gives the whole variable domain DVKVTQSSRYLVKRTGEKVFLECVQDMDHENMFWYRQDPGLGLRLIYFSYDVKMKEKGDIPEGYSVSREKKERFSLILESASTNQTSMYLCASSLTRASPLHFGNGTRLTVT.

V is TRBV4-1 and J is TRBJ1-4, with no clear D. Germline lookup yields CDR1 MGHRA and CDR2 YSYEKL. The CDR3 consists of 15 residues. V was cut by 2 bases and J by 0 bases, with 7 bases left in between. The CDR3 DNA follows: TGCGCCAGCAGCCAATACACAGCAACTAATGAAAAACTGTTTTTT. Translated: CASSQYTATNEKLFF.

This rearrangement joins TRBV27 to TRBJ2-5; a weak D match, TRBD1 (5 bases). The V end was cut by 2 bases, the J end by 4 bases, with 5 bases between. Per germline, CDR1 MNHEY and CDR2 SMNVEV (reference sequence). The CDR3 is 12 amino acids. CDR3 in DNA: TGTGCCAGCAGTTTAACAGGAGAGACCCAGTACTTC. It encodes CASSLTGETQYF.

The chain is built from TRBV11-2 and TRBJ1-2; possibly TRBD1 for D (5 bases). Trimming removed 5 bases at V and 8 bases at J, with 18 bases between. CDR1 and CDR2 (germline): SGHAT, FQNNGV. The length of the CDR3 is 14 residues. CDR3 coding DNA: TGTGCCAGCAGCCCTAGGGGACTCGGCGGGGGCTACACCTTC. It is translated as CASSPRGLGGGYTF.

V gene TRBV11-2 combines with J gene TRBJ2-2; 8 bases map to TRBD1. CDR1 is SGHAT and CDR2 is FQNNGV in the germline V gene. The CDR3 sequence is 15 residues long. V shed 5 bases and J 7 bases; nucleotides not matched to a gene: 9. The CDR3 DNA reads TGTGCCAGCAGCGCCAGACAGGGGAGTAACGGGGAGCTGTTTTTT. Protein sequence: CASSARQGSNGELFF.

The V call is TRBV7-6, the J call TRBJ2-1, with TRBD1 matching over 7 bases. V was pared by 5 bases and J by 0 bases, with 4 bases of the junction left unmatched. CDR3 length: 15 residues. Germline V gene data show CDR1 as SGHVS and CDR2 as FNYEAQ. The CDR3 DNA is TGTGCCAGCAGCGTGGACAGGAGCTCCTACAATGAGCAGTTCTTC. Amino acid sequence: CASSVDRSSYNEQFF.

This sequence joins TRBV5-1 and TRBJ2-7; D may match TRBD1 or TRBD2 (7 bases each). The CDR3 runs 14 residues. With 5 bases removed from V and 5 bases from J, the gap between germline ends came to 17 bases. The germline CDR1 and CDR2 sequences are SGHRS and YFSETQ. This CDR3 is CASSSQGGANEQYF. The CDR3 DNA follows: TGCGCCAGCAGTTCCCAGGGGGGGGCGAACGAGCAGTACTTC.

The chain combines TRBV5-4 with TRBJ2-7; TRBD1 agrees at 7 bases. Germline assignment: CDR1 SGHNT and CDR2 YYREEE (reference sequence). The CDR3 extends over 15 amino acids. The J segment lost 0 bases and the V segment lost 4 bases, leaving 7 bases of the junction unmatched. As DNA, the CDR3 is TGTGCCAGCAGCCCTACAGGGGATAACTCCTACGAGCAGTACTTC. Translation gives CASSPTGDNSYEQYF.

The table lists this clone with a count of one. The rearrangement uses TRBV19 and TRBJ2-7; the match to TRBD1 covers 9 bases. CDR3 length equals 15 residues. The V gene's germline CDR1 is LNHDA and CDR2 SQIVND (reference sequence). The V segment lost 8 bases and the J segment 2 bases; nucleotides outside the gene matches: 10. CDR3: CASRPGTGPTYEQYF. The CDR3 coding sequence is TGTGCCAGTCGCCCCGGGACAGGGCCCACCTACGAGCAGTACTTC.

The chain uses TRBV29-1 and TRBJ2-7, with D possibly matching TRBD2 (5 bases). V was trimmed by 3 bases and J by 3 bases, leaving 9 bases between them. Germline CDR1 reads SQVTM; CDR2 reads ANQGSEA. CDR3 length equals 12 residues. The CDR3 bases are TGCAGCGTTGACGGGAAGGGCTACGAGCAGTACTTC. Protein product: CSVDGKGYEQYF.

The gene calls are TRBV19 and TRBJ1-1; D perhaps matches TRBD1 (6 bases). V was pared by 9 bases and J by 5 bases, with 22 bases between. Germline V lookup: CDR1 LNHDA, CDR2 SQIVND (reference sequence). CDR3 length equals 15 residues. The CDR3 sequence: CASLALDRFGTEAFF. As DNA, the CDR3 is TGTGCCAGCCTGGCCCTTGACAGGTTCGGGACTGAAGCTTTCTTT.

The rearrangement uses TRBV2 and TRBJ1-4; D is unclear. CDR3 size: 12 residues. Trimming took off 6 bases at V and 9 bases at J, with 11 bases between the two ends. Germline CDR1 is SNHLY and CDR2 is FYNNEI. CDR3 region: CASRDLQKKLFF. In DNA, the CDR3 is TGTGCCAGCAGGGACTTACAGAAAAAACTGTTTTTT. The variable domain in full, completed from reference TRBV2 and TRBJ1-4, reads EPEVTQTPSHQVTQMGQEVILRCVPISNHLYFYWYRQILGQKVEFLVSFYNNEISEKSEIFDDQFSVERPDGSNFTLKIRSTKLEDSAMYFCASRDLQKKLFFGSGTQLSVL.